The rows below give T cell receptor beta chains drawn from one sample of a study of human T cells and chemical hapten exposure. In TCRdb, the RACE reads were re-called with MiXCR into one record per CDR3 protein. The profile shows more than 80,000 distinct CDR3 sequences, 7.5% to 9.5% of them singletons. The sequencing used whole blood, collected in connection with sensitization to the hapten diphenylcyclopropenone (DPC). Every receptor here comes from a woman aged 25 to 39 with alopecia areata. Some clones in this sample may be carry-over from other donors' samples. The CDR3 runs from the conserved cysteine through the conserved F or W. The D gene is left open where the match is weak. A row's size may be missing; if present it is once, few, many or a size class.

TRBV12-3/TRBV12-4,TRBJ2-3,TRBD2,many,CASSFSGGGGDTQYF,TGTGCCAGCAGTTTTTCGGGGGGGGGAGGAGATACGCAGTATTTT
TRBV2,TRBJ1-1,TRBD1,many,CASSRQGSTEAFF,TGTGCCAGCAGCCGACAGGGGTCCACTGAAGCTTTCTTT
TRBV5-8,TRBJ2-7,.,few,CASRAAGSSYEQYF,TGTGCCAGCAGGGCGGCAGGGAGCTCCTACGAGCAGTACTTC
TRBV7-9,TRBJ1-1,TRBD1,few,CASSDGTGGTEAFF,TGTGCCAGCAGCGATGGGACAGGGGGAACTGAAGCTTTCTTT
TRBV11-2,TRBJ1-2,.,many,CASSPTLDGYGYTF,TGTGCCAGCAGCCCCACACTGGACGGCTATGGCTACACCTTC
TRBV20-1,TRBJ2-5,TRBD2,many,CSAPSGGGETQYF,TGCAGTGCTCCATCTGGGGGGGGAGAGACCCAGTACTTC
TRBV4-2,TRBJ2-7,TRBD1,few,CASSQEFRDSSYEQYF,TGTGCCAGCAGCCAAGAGTTCCGGGACAGCTCCTACGAGCAGTACTTC
TRBV24-1,TRBJ2-1,.,few,CATSGGGGGFNEQFF,TGTGCCACCAGTGGAGGGGGAGGGGGATTCAATGAGCAGTTCTTC
TRBV6-5,TRBJ1-1,.,.,CASSYSQGSTEAFF,TGTGCCAGCAGTTACTCTCAGGGGAGCACTGAAGCTTTCTTT
TRBV27,TRBJ2-3,TRBD2,.,CASSSPGLAGSTDTQYF,TGTGCCAGCAGTTCACCCGGACTAGCGGGGAGCACAGATACGCAGTATTTT
TRBV27,TRBJ2-3,TRBD1,many,CASNGGQGARVDTQYF,TGTGCCAGCAACGGAGGACAGGGGGCAAGGGTTGATACGCAGTATTTT
TRBV5-1,TRBJ2-1,.,many,CASSSLGSNSYNEQFF,TGCGCCAGCAGCTCCTTGGGTAGTAACTCCTACAATGAGCAGTTCTTC
TRBV11-2,TRBJ2-4,TRBD1,.,CASSPAGTGRNIQYF,TGTGCCAGCAGCCCTGCCGGGACAGGGAGGAACATTCAGTACTTC
TRBV5-5,TRBJ2-3,.,few,CASSLSGQRTDTQYF,TGTGCCAGCAGCTTGAGCGGACAGCGCACAGATACGCAGTATTTT
TRBV19,TRBJ2-7,.,.,CASRSTGSYEQYF,TGTGCCAGTAGGTCAACAGGGAGCTACGAGCAGTACTTC
TRBV20-1,TRBJ1-2,.,many,CSARTLQGFYGYTF,TGCAGTGCTAGAACTCTACAGGGTTTCTATGGCTACACCTTC
TRBV20-1,TRBJ1-5,.,few,CSALTWSDRELRVQPQHF,TGCAGTGCACTCACCTGGTCCGATAGGGAGCTAAGAGTTCAGCCCCAGCATTTT
TRBV29-1,TRBJ1-1,.,few,CSVRKSGCHTEAFF,TGCAGCGTCCGAAAATCGGGATGTCACACTGAAGCTTTCTTT
TRBV5-1,TRBJ1-1,.,few,CASSVELNTEAFF,TGCGCCAGCAGCGTCGAATTGAACACTGAAGCTTTCTTT
TRBV4-1,TRBJ1-2,TRBD1,few,CASSHSDRAEYGYTF,TGCGCCAGCAGCCATTCGGACAGGGCCGAGTATGGCTACACCTTC
TRBV6-5,TRBJ1-1,.,many,CASSYGGGKGTEAFF,TGTGCCAGCAGTTACGGCGGAGGAAAGGGAACTGAAGCTTTCTTT
TRBV10-3,TRBJ2-1,TRBD2,many,CAISDGGAAWEQFF,TGTGCCATCAGTGACGGGGGGGCCGCATGGGAGCAGTTCTTC
TRBV5-4,TRBJ2-7,TRBD2,many,CASSLVERGAVEQYF,TGTGCCAGCAGCTTGGTGGAGCGGGGGGCAGTCGAGCAGTACTTC
TRBV11-3,TRBJ2-1,TRBD1,many,CASSTGQASSYNEQFF,TGTGCCAGCAGCACGGGACAGGCGAGCTCCTACAATGAGCAGTTCTTC
TRBV29-1,TRBJ2-5,TRBD2,many,CSVVRAGDQETQYF,TGCAGCGTTGTGCGAGCGGGGGACCAAGAGACCCAGTACTTC
TRBV11-2,TRBJ2-2,.,.,CASSLEVRAGELFF,TGTGCCAGCAGCTTAGAAGTCCGAGCCGGGGAGCTGTTTTTT
TRBV5-1,TRBJ1-4,.,.,CASSRSGTGDEKLFF,TGCGCCAGCAGCCGCTCCGGGACTGGGGATGAAAAACTGTTTTTT
TRBV10-3,TRBJ2-7,.,many,CAISDGTSYEQYF,TGTGCCATCAGTGACGGGACATCCTACGAGCAGTACTTC
TRBV4-2,TRBJ2-1,TRBD2,many,CASSQGGGSYNEQFF,TGTGCCAGCAGCCAAGGGGGGGGCTCCTACAATGAGCAGTTCTTC
TRBV6-6,TRBJ1-6,.,few,CASSYGGYSYNSPLHF,TGTGCCAGCAGTTACGGGGGGTATTCCTATAATTCACCCCTCCACTTT
TRBV13,TRBJ2-1,.,many,CASSLFLDGYNEQFF,TGTGCCAGCAGCTTATTCCTGGACGGATACAATGAGCAGTTCTTC
TRBV10-3,TRBJ1-2,.,.,CAISDNSIYGYTF,TGTGCCATCAGTGATAACAGCATTTATGGCTACACCTTC
TRBV6-5,TRBJ1-2,.,many,CASSYSGDPYGYTF,TGTGCCAGCAGTTACTCAGGGGACCCCTATGGCTACACCTTC
TRBV18,TRBJ1-1,.,many,CASSPPSYPEAFF,TGTGCCAGCTCACCACCCAGTTATCCTGAAGCTTTCTTT
TRBV2,TRBJ1-1,.,many,CASKTGTGRTEAFF,TGTGCCAGCAAAACCGGTACAGGGAGGACTGAAGCTTTCTTT
TRBV7-9,TRBJ2-3,.,many,CASSRTADTQYF,TGTGCCAGCAGTAGGACTGCAGATACGCAGTATTTT
TRBV3-1,TRBJ2-5,.,few,CASSLLRTQYF,TGTGCCAGCAGCCTCCTCAGGACCCAGTACTTC
TRBV2,TRBJ1-3,.,.,CASSEVSGNTIYF,TGTGCCAGCAGTGAAGTCAGTGGAAACACCATATATTTT
TRBV4-2,TRBJ1-5,TRBD1,many,CASSQVGQGVGSNQPQHF,TGTGCCAGCAGCCAAGTGGGACAGGGGGTTGGTAGCAATCAGCCCCAGCATTTT
TRBV12-3/TRBV12-4,TRBJ2-7,TRBD1,many,CASNRDSSYEQYF,TGTGCCAGCAACCGGGACAGCTCCTACGAGCAGTACTTC
TRBV12-3/TRBV12-4,TRBJ2-5,TRBD2,.,CASSRHGAGGEETQYF,TGTGCCAGCAGTCGCCATGGTGCGGGGGGGGAAGAGACCCAGTACTTC
TRBV9,TRBJ2-7,.,few,CASSVATEIVYEQYF,TGTGCCAGCAGCGTCGCGACAGAAATTGTCTACGAGCAGTACTTC
TRBV20-1,TRBJ2-1,TRBD2,few,CSARDSGGALNEQFF,TGCAGTGCTAGAGATAGCGGGGGGGCTTTAAATGAGCAGTTCTTC
TRBV5-1,TRBJ1-4,.,once,CASSSDGRNENLFF,TGCGCCAGCAGCTCTGATGGACGGAATGAAAACCTGTTTTTT
TRBV20-1,TRBJ1-1,.,.,CSARSPNTEAFF,TGCAGTGCTAGAAGTCCGAACACTGAAGCTTTCTTT
TRBV20-1,TRBJ2-7,.,few,CSAGSGTGAYEQYF,TGCAGTGCTGGCTCCGGGACCGGCGCCTACGAGCAGTACTTC
TRBV7-9,TRBJ2-7,.,many,CASSSHGLYEQYF,TGTGCCAGCAGCTCCCATGGCCTCTACGAGCAGTACTTC
TRBV3-1,TRBJ2-1,.,few,CASSQESVARVPFEVPREQFF,TGTGCCAGCAGCCAAGAGTCGGTTGCCCGGGTCCCTTTTGAGGTTCCGAGGGAGCAGTTCTTC
TRBV11-2,TRBJ1-2,TRBD1,.,CASRPTGAPTDGYTF,TGTGCCAGCAGGCCAACAGGGGCACCCACCGATGGCTACACCTTC
TRBV27,TRBJ2-7,.,few,CASSPSLGAVYEQYF,TGTGCCAGCAGTCCCTCCTTAGGGGCGGTCTACGAGCAGTACTTC
TRBV6-1,TRBJ2-1,TRBD1,many,CASTNPGQANNEQFF,TGTGCCAGCACAAACCCGGGACAGGCGAACAATGAGCAGTTCTTC
TRBV20-1,TRBJ1-1,.,many,CSATRPQQRNTEAFF,TGCAGTGCTACCAGGCCCCAACAGCGGAACACTGAAGCTTTCTTT
TRBV7-9,TRBJ1-1,.,many,CASSLALVRTTRPENTEAFF,TGTGCCAGCAGCTTAGCGTTGGTAAGGACAACCCGTCCAGAGAACACTGAAGCTTTCTTT